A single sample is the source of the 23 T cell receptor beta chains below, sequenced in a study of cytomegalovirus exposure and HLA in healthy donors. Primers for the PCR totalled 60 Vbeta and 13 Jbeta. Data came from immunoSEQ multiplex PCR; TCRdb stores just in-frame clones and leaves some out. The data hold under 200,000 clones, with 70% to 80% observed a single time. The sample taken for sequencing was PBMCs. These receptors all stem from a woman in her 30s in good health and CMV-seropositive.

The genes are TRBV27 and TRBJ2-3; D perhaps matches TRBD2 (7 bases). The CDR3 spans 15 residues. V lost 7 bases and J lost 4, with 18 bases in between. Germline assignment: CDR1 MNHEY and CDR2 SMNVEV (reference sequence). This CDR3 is CASIQVGGLSDTQYF. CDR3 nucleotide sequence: TGTGCCAGCATCCAGGTCGGGGGGCTATCAGATACGCAGTATTTT.

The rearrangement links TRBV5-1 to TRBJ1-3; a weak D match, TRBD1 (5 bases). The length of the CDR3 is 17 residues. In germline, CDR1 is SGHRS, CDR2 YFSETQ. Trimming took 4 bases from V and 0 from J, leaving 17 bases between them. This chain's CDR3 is CASSPGLRLFSGNTIYF. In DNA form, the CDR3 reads TGCGCCAGCAGCCCGGGACTTCGCCTGTTCTCTGGAAACACCATATATTTT. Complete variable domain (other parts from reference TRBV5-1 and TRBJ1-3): KAGVTQTPRYLIKTRGQQVTLSCSPISGHRSVSWYQQTPGQGLQFLFEYFSETQRNKGNFPGRFSGRQFSNSRSEMNVSTLELGDSALYLCASSPGLRLFSGNTIYFGEGSWLTVV.

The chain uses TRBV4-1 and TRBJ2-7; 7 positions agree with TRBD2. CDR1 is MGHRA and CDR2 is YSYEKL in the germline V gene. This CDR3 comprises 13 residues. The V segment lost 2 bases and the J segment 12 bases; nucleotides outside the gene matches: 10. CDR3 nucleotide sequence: TGCGCCAGCAGCCAATGGGGAGGGCGGGGGAGGTACTTC. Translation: CASSQWGGRGRYF.

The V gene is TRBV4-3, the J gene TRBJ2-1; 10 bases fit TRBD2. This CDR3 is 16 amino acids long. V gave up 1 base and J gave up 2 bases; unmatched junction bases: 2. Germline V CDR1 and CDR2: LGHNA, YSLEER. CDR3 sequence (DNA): TGCGCCAGCAGCCAAGCTAGCGGGAGCCCCTACAATGAGCAGTTCTTC. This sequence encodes CASSQASGSPYNEQFF.

As DNA, the CDR3 is TGTGCCAGCAGATATGGACAGGGGGCGCGGGAGACCCAGTACTTC. Amino acid sequence: CASRYGQGARETQYF. This rearrangement joins TRBV6-1 to TRBJ2-5, with 11 bases aligning to TRBD1. CDR3 length: 15 residues. Trimming at V came to 6 bases and at J to 5 bases, leaving 8 bases not matched to a gene. Germline CDR1 is MNHNS and CDR2 is SASEGT.

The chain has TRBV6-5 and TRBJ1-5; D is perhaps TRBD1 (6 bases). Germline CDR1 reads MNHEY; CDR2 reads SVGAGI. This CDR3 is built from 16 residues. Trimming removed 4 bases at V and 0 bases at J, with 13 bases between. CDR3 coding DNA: TGTGCCAGCAGTTCCTTGGCAGGGGATAGCAATCAGCCCCAGCATTTT. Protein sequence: CASSSLAGDSNQPQHF.

The CDR3 DNA follows: TGTGCCAGCAGCTTGGTGGTACTAGCGGGAGAAAATGAGCAGTTCTTC. This sequence encodes CASSLVVLAGENEQFF. The chain carries TRBV5-4 and TRBJ2-1; 11 nucleotides align to TRBD2. Germline values: CDR1 SGHNT, CDR2 YYREEE (reference sequence). The V gene end was trimmed by 0 bases and the J gene end by 7 bases; junction bases not matched to a gene: 6. The CDR3 covers 16 residues. Supplemented by reference TRBV5-4 and TRBJ2-1, the full variable domain reads ETGVTQSPTHLIKTRGQQVTLRCSSQSGHNTVSWYQQALGQGPQFIFQYYREEENGRGNFPPRFSGLQFPNYSSELNVNALELDDSALYLCASSLVVLAGENEQFFGPGTRLTVL.

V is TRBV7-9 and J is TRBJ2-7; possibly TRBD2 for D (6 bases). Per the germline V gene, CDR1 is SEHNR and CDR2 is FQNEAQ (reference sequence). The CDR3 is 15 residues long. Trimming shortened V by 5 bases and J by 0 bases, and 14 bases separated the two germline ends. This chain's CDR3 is CASSPVGGPSYEQYF. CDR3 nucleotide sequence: TGTGCCAGCAGCCCAGTGGGGGGTCCCTCCTACGAGCAGTACTTC.

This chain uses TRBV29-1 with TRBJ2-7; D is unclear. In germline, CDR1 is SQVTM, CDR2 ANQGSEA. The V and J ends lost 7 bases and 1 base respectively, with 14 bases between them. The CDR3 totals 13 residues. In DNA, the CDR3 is TGCAGCGCGTACGGCGGAACTTCCTACGAGCAGTACTTC. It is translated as CSAYGGTSYEQYF.

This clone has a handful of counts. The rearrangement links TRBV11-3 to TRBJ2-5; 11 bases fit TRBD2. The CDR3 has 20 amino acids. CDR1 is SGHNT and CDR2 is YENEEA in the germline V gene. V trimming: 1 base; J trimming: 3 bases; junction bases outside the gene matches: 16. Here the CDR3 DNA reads TGTGCCAGCAGCTTAGGCGTAGCGGGAGGGCCGTCGGGGACCGAAGAGACCCAGTACTTC. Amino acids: CASSLGVAGGPSGTEETQYF.

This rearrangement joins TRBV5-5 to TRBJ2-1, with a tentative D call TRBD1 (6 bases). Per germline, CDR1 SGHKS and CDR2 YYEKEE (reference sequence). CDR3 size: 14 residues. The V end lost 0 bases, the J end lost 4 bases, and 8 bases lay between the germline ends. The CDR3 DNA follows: TGTGCCAGCAGCTTGGGGGACACGTACAATGAGCAGTTCTTC. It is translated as CASSLGDTYNEQFF.

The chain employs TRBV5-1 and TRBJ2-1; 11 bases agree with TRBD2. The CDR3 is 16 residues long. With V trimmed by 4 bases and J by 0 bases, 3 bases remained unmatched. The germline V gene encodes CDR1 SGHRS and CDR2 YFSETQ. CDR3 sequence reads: CASSLLAGDSYNEQFF. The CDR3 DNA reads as TGCGCCAGCAGCCTACTAGCGGGGGACTCCTACAATGAGCAGTTCTTC.

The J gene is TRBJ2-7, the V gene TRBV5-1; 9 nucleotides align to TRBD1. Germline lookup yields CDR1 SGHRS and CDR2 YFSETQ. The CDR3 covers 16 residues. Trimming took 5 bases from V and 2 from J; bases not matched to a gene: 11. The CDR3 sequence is CASRPSRDRAPYEQYF. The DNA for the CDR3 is TGCGCCAGCAGACCTAGCCGGGACAGGGCGCCCTACGAGCAGTACTTC.

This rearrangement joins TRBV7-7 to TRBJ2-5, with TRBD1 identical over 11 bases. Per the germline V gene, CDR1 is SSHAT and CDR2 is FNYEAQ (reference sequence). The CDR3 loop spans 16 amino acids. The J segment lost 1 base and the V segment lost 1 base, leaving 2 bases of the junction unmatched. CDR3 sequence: CASSLGGTGGQETQYF. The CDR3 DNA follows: TGTGCCAGCAGCTTAGGGGGGACAGGGGGCCAAGAGACCCAGTACTTC.

The CDR3 is CASSLTPFLRGANTGELFF. The CDR3 bases are TGTGCCAGCAGCTTGACCCCGTTCCTACGGGGGGCAAACACCGGGGAGCTGTTTTTT. V usage is TRBV7-8 and J usage is TRBJ2-2; a weak D match, TRBD2 (7 bases). The CDR3 covers 19 residues. V lost 3 bases to trimming and J lost 2 bases, with 22 bases between them. Per germline, CDR1 SGHVS and CDR2 FQNEAQ.

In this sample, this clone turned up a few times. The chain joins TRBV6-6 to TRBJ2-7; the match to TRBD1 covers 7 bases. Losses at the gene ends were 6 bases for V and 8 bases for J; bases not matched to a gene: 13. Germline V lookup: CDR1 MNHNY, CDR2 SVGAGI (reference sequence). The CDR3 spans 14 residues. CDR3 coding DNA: TGTGCCAGCAGCTTAGGGGGCGAGGCGGAGCAGCAGTACTTC. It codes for CASSLGGEAEQQYF.

CDR3: CASSPLGVSGRSSYEQYF. Written as DNA, the CDR3 is TGTGCCAGCAGCCCACTTGGAGTGAGCGGGAGGAGCTCCTACGAGCAGTACTTC. The gene calls are TRBV11-2 and TRBJ2-7; 9 positions match TRBD2. V shed 5 bases and J 0 bases; nucleotides not matched to a gene: 14. This CDR3 is built from 18 residues. Germline V CDR1 and CDR2: SGHAT, FQNNGV.

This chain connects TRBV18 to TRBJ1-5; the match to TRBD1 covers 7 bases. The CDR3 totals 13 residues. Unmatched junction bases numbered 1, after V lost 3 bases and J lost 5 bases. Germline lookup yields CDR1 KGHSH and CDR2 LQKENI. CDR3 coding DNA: TGTGCCAGCTCACCCGGGACAGATCAGCCCCAGCATTTT. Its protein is CASSPGTDQPQHF.

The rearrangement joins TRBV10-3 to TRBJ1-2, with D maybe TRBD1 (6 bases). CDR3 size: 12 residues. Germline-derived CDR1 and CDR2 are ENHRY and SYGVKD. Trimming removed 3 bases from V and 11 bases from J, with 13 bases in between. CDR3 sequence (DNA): TGTGCCATCAGTGAAAGTACAGGGTGGTACACCTTC. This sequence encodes CAISESTGWYTF.

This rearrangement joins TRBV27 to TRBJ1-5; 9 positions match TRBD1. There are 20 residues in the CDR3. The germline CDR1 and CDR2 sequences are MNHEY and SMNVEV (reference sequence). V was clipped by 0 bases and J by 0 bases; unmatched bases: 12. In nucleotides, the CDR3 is TGTGCCAGCAGTTTATCGGCCGGGACAGGGACGAAGTATAGCAATCAGCCCCAGCATTTT. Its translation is CASSLSAGTGTKYSNQPQHF.

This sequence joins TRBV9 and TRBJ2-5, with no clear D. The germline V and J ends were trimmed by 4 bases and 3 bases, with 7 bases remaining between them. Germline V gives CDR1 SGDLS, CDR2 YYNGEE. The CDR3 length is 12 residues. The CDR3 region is CASSSPKETQYF. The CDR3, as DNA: TGTGCCAGCAGCTCCCCCAAAGAGACCCAGTACTTC.

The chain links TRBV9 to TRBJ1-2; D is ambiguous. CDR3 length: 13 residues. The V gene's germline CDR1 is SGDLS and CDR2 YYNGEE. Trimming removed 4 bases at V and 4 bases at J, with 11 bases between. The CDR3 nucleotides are TGTGCCAGCAGCTCCCATGACATCTATGGCTACACCTTC. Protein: CASSSHDIYGYTF.

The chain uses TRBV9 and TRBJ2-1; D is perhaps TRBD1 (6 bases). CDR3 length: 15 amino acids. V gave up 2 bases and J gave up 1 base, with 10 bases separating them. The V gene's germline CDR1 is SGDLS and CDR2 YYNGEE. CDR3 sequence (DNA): TGTGCCAGCAGCGTTGGACAGAGGTCCTACAATGAGCAGTTCTTC. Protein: CASSVGQRSYNEQFF.